Sequencing of this T cell receptor (beta chain) was carried out in a study of T cell changes during pregnancy in multiple sclerosis. This CDR3 is 14 amino acids long. Trimming shortened V by 5 bases and J by 3 bases, and 16 bases separated the two germline ends. Germline lookup yields CDR1 GTSNPN and CDR2 SVGIG (reference sequence). The method was immunoSEQ multiplex PCR; TCRdb's version includes in-frame clones alone and lacks a portion of them. The table lists around 56,000 clones, about nine tenths of them singletons. This TCR was recovered from a female donor with multiple sclerosis, enrolled in a pregnancy study. Specimen: peripheral blood, collected after pregnancy. The chain combines TRBV30 with TRBJ1-1, with a tentative D call TRBD1 (5 bases). The CDR3: CAWSWVTGDTEAFF. The CDR3 nucleotides are TGTGCCTGGTCATGGGTAACGGGGGACACTGAAGCTTTCTTT.